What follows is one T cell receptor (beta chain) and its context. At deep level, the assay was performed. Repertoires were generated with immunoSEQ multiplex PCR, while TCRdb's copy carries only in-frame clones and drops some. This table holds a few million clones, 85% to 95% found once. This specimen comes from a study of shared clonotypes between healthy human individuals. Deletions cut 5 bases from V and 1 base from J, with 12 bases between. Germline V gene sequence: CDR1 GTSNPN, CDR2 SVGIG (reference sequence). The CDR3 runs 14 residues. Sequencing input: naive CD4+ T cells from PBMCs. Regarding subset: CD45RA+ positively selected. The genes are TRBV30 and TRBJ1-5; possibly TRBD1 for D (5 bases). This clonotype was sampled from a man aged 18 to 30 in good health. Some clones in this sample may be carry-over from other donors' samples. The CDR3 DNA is TGTGCCTGGGGTGCCGGGGGAAGCAATCAGCCCCAGCATTTT. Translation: CAWGAGGSNQPQHF.